Here is one TCR beta chain with its context. An end of the junction does not agree with germline; a read error may underlie this. The sample belongs to a study of shared clonotypes between healthy human individuals. Sequencing used immunoSEQ multiplex PCR; TCRdb keeps in-frame clones, though not all of them. The table includes nearly 2 million clones, about 95% detected once. Positively selected for CCR7, the CD45RO-negative cells used as naive CD8 cells excluded terminally differentiated effector memory CD45RA+ cells. Healthy HIV-negative adults without recent acute infections or vaccinations served as donors. The germline CDR1 and CDR2 sequences are SEHNR and FQNEAQ (reference sequence). The CDR3 extends over 11 amino acids.

Sequenced material: naive CD8+ T cells sorted from blood. This TCR was recovered from a young man in good health. This chain connects TRBV7-9 to TRBJ1-3, with TRBD1 as a possible D gene (5 bases). The CDR3 protein is CASSLGGREGF. The DNA of the CDR3 is TGTGCCAGCAGCTTAGGAGGCAGGGAAGGATTT.